This T cell receptor (beta chain) was sequenced during a study of human T cells and chemical hapten exposure. Study-wide context: Application of 0.01% DPC to the upper back was done by patch test, with a reading at 6 days.

This clonotype was counted only a few times. Antigen: not known. The CDR3 spans 13 residues. V was clipped by 8 bases and J by 8 bases; unmatched bases: 8. The germline CDR1 and CDR2 sequences are ENHRY and SYGVKD. General study points: TCRs at high frequency, those above 1 in 1000, did not change with DPC sensitization. Expanded TCRs grouped into significantly more large CDR3 similarity clusters than controls produced.

Indicated time point: patch test 3, about 24 weeks after DPC sensitization. The sample's treatment: therapeutic diphenylcyclopropenone sensitization with weekly scalp DPC. Individual cDNA molecules in this library carried unique molecular identifiers. TCRdb called the RACE reads again in MiXCR, with one record for every CDR3 protein. The sample holds some 79,000 distinct CDR3 sequences, 11% seen once. Here the sequenced sample was whole blood, taken in connection with sensitization to the hapten diphenylcyclopropenone (DPC). The receptor's source is a woman in her 50s with alopecia areata. Some clones in this sample may be carry-over from other donors' samples. The chain uses TRBV10-3 and TRBJ1-2; TRBD1 matches at 10 bases. CDR3: CAIGDRGKEGYTF. CDR3 bases: TGTGCCATCGGGGACAGGGGTAAGGAGGGCTACACCTTC.